Listed below are T cell receptor beta chains from one sample, sequenced in a study of cytomegalovirus exposure and HLA in healthy donors. TCRdb's table, derived via immunoSEQ multiplex PCR, lists solely in-frame clones and lacks some. This sample has around 99,000 clones; 88% occur once, and the top ten carry less than 2.5%. The sequencing input was PBMCs. These TCRs come from a woman aged 18-29 years in good health and CMV-seronegative. Both conserved end residues are part of each CDR3. D genes are given only for firm matches. Clone sizes are given selectively: once, few, many, or a class where the clone is expanded.

CASSLMGGRANEQFF TGTGCCAGCAGCTTGATGGGGGGGCGGGCCAATGAGCAGTTCTTC TRBJ2-1 NA NA TRBV5-4
CASSFGGLDEKLFF TGTGCCAGCAGCTTTGGGGGCTTAGATGAAAAACTGTTTTTT TRBJ1-4 once NA TRBV5-6
CASSLEGGAINEKLFF TGCGCCAGCAGCTTGGAAGGGGGGGCTATTAATGAAAAACTGTTTTTT TRBJ1-4 NA NA TRBV5-1
CASSSSGEGNEQFF TGTGCCAGCAGCAGTAGCGGGGAGGGCAATGAGCAGTTCTTC TRBJ2-1 NA TRBD2 TRBV9
CASSLGDTYNEQFF TGCGCCAGCAGCTTAGGGGACACTTACAATGAGCAGTTCTTC TRBJ2-1 NA NA TRBV5-1
CASSPKENQPQHF TGTGCCAGCTCCCCGAAGGAGAATCAGCCCCAGCATTTT TRBJ1-5 NA NA TRBV18
CASSLFQGPIHTPRRPHQYF TGTGCCAGCAGCCTTTTCCAGGGTCCCATCCATACCCCGCGAAGACCCCATCAGTACTTC TRBJ2-4 NA NA TRBV28
CASSARQGCWTEAFF TGTGCCAGCAGCGCCCGACAGGGGTGTTGGACTGAAGCTTTCTTT TRBJ1-1 NA NA TRBV21-1
CASSQGISIEKLFF TGTGCCAGCAGTCAGGGAATCAGTATTGAAAAACTGTTTTTT TRBJ1-4 NA NA TRBV5-6
CASSLGQGLYSYNEQFF TGTGCCAGCAGCCTAGGACAGGGGCTGTACTCCTACAATGAGCAGTTCTTC TRBJ2-1 NA TRBD1 TRBV11-3
CASSLEAGGYGYTF TGTGCCAGCAGCTTGGAAGCAGGGGGGTATGGCTACACCTTC TRBJ1-2 NA TRBD1 TRBV5-6
CASSLSPPHGAGDTQYF TGTGCCAGCAGTTTATCCCCCCCCCATGGGGCCGGAGATACGCAGTATTTT TRBJ2-3 NA NA TRBV27
CASEGLNTEAFF TGTGCCAGCGAGGGTTTGAACACTGAAGCTTTCTTT TRBJ1-1 few NA TRBV9
CASSSQGDGANVLTF TGTGCCAGCAGTTCCCAAGGGGATGGGGCCAACGTCCTGACTTTC TRBJ2-6 NA NA TRBV6-5
CATSRDQTAGNTIYF TGTGCCACCAGCAGAGATCAAACAGCTGGAAACACCATATATTTT TRBJ1-3 once NA TRBV15
CSVVFPGGTEAFF TGCAGCGTTGTGTTTCCGGGAGGTACTGAAGCTTTCTTT TRBJ1-1 NA NA TRBV29-1
CASSSGRANPPGELFF TGTGCCAGCAGCAGCGGGAGGGCGAATCCCCCCGGGGAGCTGTTTTTT TRBJ2-2 NA TRBD2 TRBV5-4
CASSERGGYQPQHF TGTGCCAGCAGTGAACGGGGGGGGTATCAGCCCCAGCATTTT TRBJ1-5 few NA TRBV6-1
CATENQPQHF TGTGCCACCGAGAATCAGCCCCAGCATTTT TRBJ1-5 NA NA TRBV19
CASSIYTMENIQYF TGTGCCAGTAGTATCTACACCATGGAGAACATTCAGTACTTC TRBJ2-4 once NA TRBV19
CASSFGAAIRGWGGELFF TGTGCCAGCAGTTTCGGCGCCGCCATCCGGGGGTGGGGCGGGGAGCTGTTTTTT TRBJ2-2 NA NA TRBV28
CASSLGRGGGYTF TGTGCCAGCAGCTTAGGCCGAGGGGGAGGCTACACCTTC TRBJ1-2 NA NA TRBV13
CASSRGGYTEAFF TGCGCCAGCAGCCGCGGGGGTTACACTGAAGCTTTCTTT TRBJ1-1 many NA TRBV4-3
CASSGQGAPDYGYTF TGTGCCAGCAGCGGACAGGGGGCGCCGGACTATGGCTACACCTTC TRBJ1-2 NA TRBD1 TRBV9
CASRYYAGRSSYEQYF TGTGCCAGCAGATACTACGCCGGGAGAAGCTCCTACGAGCAGTACTTC TRBJ2-7 NA NA TRBV6-5
CASSREGAYSNQPQHF TGTGCCAGCAGCCGGGAGGGGGCCTATAGCAATCAGCCCCAGCATTTT TRBJ1-5 NA TRBD1 TRBV2
CASTPAGGAYGYTF TGTGCCAGCACCCCCGCGGGGGGGGCCTATGGCTACACCTTC TRBJ1-2 NA NA TRBV11-1
CASSLVTGDTQYF TGTGCCAGCAGCTTAGTAACGGGTGATACGCAGTATTTT TRBJ2-3 NA NA TRBV7-9
CASSLGVQETQYF TGCGCCAGCAGCTTGGGAGTCCAAGAGACCCAGTACTTC TRBJ2-5 few NA TRBV5-1
CASSLVASGEVLNEQFF TGTGCCAGCAGCTTGGTCGCTAGCGGTGAGGTTTTGAATGAGCAGTTCTTC TRBJ2-1 once TRBD2 TRBV5-4
CASSDPGGGNYNEQFF TGTGCCAGCAGCGACCCCGGGGGAGGGAACTACAATGAGCAGTTCTTC TRBJ2-1 NA TRBD2 TRBV9
CAWSTPEGGVNTQYF TGTGCCTGGAGTACCCCTGAGGGAGGGGTGAATACGCAGTATTTT TRBJ2-3 once TRBD2 TRBV30
CASSQTQATQYF TGCGCCAGCAGCCAAACCCAAGCCACGCAGTATTTT TRBJ2-3 NA NA TRBV4-1
CASSSTQGTDTQYF TGTGCCAGCAGCTCGACACAGGGTACAGATACGCAGTATTTT TRBJ2-3 NA NA TRBV5-4
CACEQGGSYEQYF TGTGCCTGTGAACAGGGGGGGTCCTACGAGCAGTACTTC TRBJ2-7 once NA TRBV2
CASSEAHLLAGPIRPKETQYF TGTGCCAGCAGTGAAGCCCACCTGCTAGCGGGCCCAATCCGACCTAAAGAGACCCAGTACTTC TRBJ2-5 NA TRBD2 TRBV6-1
CASSVEVDRDSQFF TGTGCCAGCAGCGTAGAAGTTGACCGGGACTCCCAGTTCTTC TRBJ2-1 NA NA TRBV9
CASSPLRTALYGYTF TGTGCCAGCAGCCCTCTGAGGACAGCCCTCTATGGCTACACCTTC TRBJ1-2 NA NA TRBV5-6
CAISATRTGQGSPYEQYF TGTGCCATCAGCGCAACCAGGACGGGACAGGGGAGTCCCTACGAGCAGTACTTC TRBJ2-7 NA TRBD1 TRBV10-3
CASSFQGGGNTIYF TGTGCCAGCAGCTTCCAGGGAGGAGGAAACACCATATATTTT TRBJ1-3 NA NA TRBV5-6
CASSPLLTSGTYEQYF TGTGCCAGCAGTCCACTATTGACTAGCGGGACCTACGAGCAGTACTTC TRBJ2-7 NA TRBD2 TRBV28
CASRGTPENEKLFF TGTGCCAGCAGAGGGACTCCGGAGAACGAAAAACTGTTTTTT TRBJ1-4 NA NA TRBV2
CASSHRGTGSYEQYF TGTGCCAGCAGCCACCGGGGGACAGGCTCCTACGAGCAGTACTTC TRBJ2-7 NA TRBD1 TRBV14
CASTGKTRYGYTF TGCGCCAGCACTGGCAAAACCAGATATGGCTACACCTTC TRBJ1-2 NA NA TRBV10-1
CARSSRLAGGPTSYEQYF TGTGCCAGAAGCTCTCGACTAGCGGGAGGGCCGACGTCCTACGAGCAGTACTTC TRBJ2-7 NA NA TRBV7-5